Shown below are 6 T cell receptor beta chains from a single sample sequenced in a study of T cells in Graves' hyperthyroidism and ophthalmopathy. The CDR3 regions of TCR beta were amplified from RNA transcripts. A set of HTBI primers served as the primers for a first-round RT-PCR of the TCR CDR3. One entry per CDR3 protein, called by TCRdb with MiXCR from the multiplex PCR reads. The data contain roughly 100,000 distinct CDR3 sequences, around 50% of them singletons. Sequencing was done on a sample of blood. These TCRs come from a woman in her forties with Graves' hyperthyroidism.

Concerning this clonotype: A much larger clone differs from this one at a single base, so this may be a read error. The chain has TRBV29-1 and TRBJ2-5; the D gene could be TRBD1 or TRBD2 (5 bases each). The V gene's germline CDR1 is SQVTM and CDR2 ANQGSEA. The CDR3 covers 10 residues. The CDR3 nucleotides read TGCAGCGCCGGCAGGGAGACCCAGCACTTC. Protein product: CSAGRETQHF. The complete variable domain, with remaining parts taken from reference TRBV29-1 and TRBJ2-5, reads SAVISQKPSRDICQRGTSLTIQCQVDSQVTMMFWYRQQPGQSLTLIATANQGSEATYESGFVIDKFPISRPNLTFSTLTVSNMSPEDSSIYLCSAGRETQHFGPGTRLLVL.

The V and J genes are TRBV7-9 and TRBJ2-7, with 9 positions matching TRBD2. The CDR3 is 15 amino acids. J lost 0 bases, V lost 5 bases, and 5 bases had no gene match. Germline-derived CDR1 and CDR2 are SEHNR and FQNEAQ (reference sequence). The CDR3 bases are TGTGCCAGCAGCCAAGGACTAGCGAGCTCCTACGAGCAGTACTTC. Translated, it gives CASSQGLASSYEQYF.

This clonotype was seen ten or more times. The CDR3 sequence: CASSLRTVGNTIYF. The DNA for the CDR3 is TGTGCCAGTAGTCTTCGGACGGTGGGCAACACCATATATTTT. The chain links TRBV19 to TRBJ1-3, with D unresolved. The CDR3 has 14 residues. Germline V CDR1 and CDR2: LNHDA, SQIVND (reference sequence). V dropped 5 bases and J dropped 7 bases, with 15 bases sitting between them.

This clonotype has at least ten counts. The rearrangement links TRBV7-9 to TRBJ1-1; D gene uncertain. The length of the CDR3 is 14 residues. Germline V gives CDR1 SEHNR, CDR2 FQNEAQ (reference sequence). The ends were cut back, 5 bases at V and 3 bases at J, with 13 bases in the middle. The CDR3 sequence: CASSTGRGDTEAFF. CDR3 in DNA: TGTGCCAGCAGCACCGGACGGGGAGACACTGAAGCTTTCTTT.

This rearrangement joins TRBV7-8 to TRBJ1-4; D is perhaps TRBD1 (5 bases). V was cut by 5 bases and J by 8 bases, with 21 bases left in between. The CDR3 loop spans 16 amino acids. Germline V gives CDR1 SGHVS, CDR2 FQNEAQ. CDR3 amino acids: CASSQEMGVPGEKLFF. CDR3 coding DNA: TGTGCCAGCAGCCAAGAGATGGGGGTTCCAGGCGAAAAACTGTTTTTT.

This sequence joins TRBV20-1 and TRBJ1-1; a possible D gene is TRBD1 (5 bases). The germline gives CDR1 DFQATT, CDR2 SNEGSKA (reference sequence). CDR3 length: 15 amino acids. V was trimmed by 4 bases and J by 3 bases, leaving 18 bases between them. The chain's CDR3 is CSATSLWGTDTEAFF. For the CDR3, the DNA is TGCAGTGCTACCTCCTTATGGGGGACGGACACTGAAGCTTTCTTT.